A single sample is the source of the 9 T cell receptor beta chains below, sequenced in a study of vaccination effects on CD4 cells after COVID-19. These receptors have no identified antigens. Here immunoSEQ multiplex PCR was the method, and the copy in TCRdb shows in-frame clones only, minus some. The sample records around 60,000 clones, roughly 80% being singletons. With around ten days of culture completed, CD4+ T cells were isolated. Sample: CD4+ T cells from PBMCs cultured without peptide, taken before COVID-19 vaccination. The receptors stem from a human donor who received a COVID-19 vaccine.

V and J are TRBV19 and TRBJ1-1, with D perhaps TRBD1 (6 bases). Trimming took off 5 bases at V and 3 bases at J, with 16 bases between the two ends. The CDR3 extends over 15 amino acids. Germline CDR1 and CDR2: LNHDA and SQIVND (reference sequence). The CDR3 here is CASSALQGGDTEAFF. DNA for the CDR3: TGTGCCAGTAGTGCTTTACAGGGAGGTGACACTGAAGCTTTCTTT.

The CDR3 loop is CAWSSGTAEQYV. The CDR3 DNA is TGTGCCTGGAGTTCCGGGACAGCCGAGCAGTACGTC. The chain joins TRBV30 to TRBJ2-7; TRBD1 aligns across 7 bases. From germline, CDR1 is GTSNPN and CDR2 SVGIG (reference sequence). The CDR3 has 12 amino acids. V trimming: 2 bases; J trimming: 6 bases; junction bases outside the gene matches: 4.

The chain uses TRBV2 and TRBJ2-3; possibly TRBD1 or TRBD2 for D (5 bases each). Trimming took 6 bases from V and 0 from J, leaving 13 bases between them. This CDR3 comprises 15 residues. Germline values: CDR1 SNHLY, CDR2 FYNNEI. CDR3: CASSGQGASTDTQYF. For the CDR3, the DNA is TGTGCCAGCAGCGGGCAGGGAGCTAGCACAGATACGCAGTATTTT.

The V and J genes are TRBV2 and TRBJ2-1; D possibly corresponds to TRBD2 (6 bases). CDR1 SNHLY and CDR2 FYNNEI come from the germline V gene. This CDR3 has 11 residues. Trimming stripped 7 bases from V and 15 bases from J, with 16 bases between. CDR3 loop: CASIYGAEGFF. Here the CDR3 DNA reads TGTGCCAGCATTTACGGAGCGGAGGGGTTCTTC.

V and J are TRBV30 and TRBJ1-2; D gene uncertain. CDR1 and CDR2 from the germline V gene are GTSNPN and SVGIG (reference sequence). The CDR3 is 13 amino acids. Deletions cut 2 bases from V and 4 bases from J, with 11 bases between. The CDR3 nucleotides read TGTGCCTGGAGTCCGCAGAGGCTCTATGGCTACACCTTC. Its translation is CAWSPQRLYGYTF.

V is TRBV28 and J is TRBJ1-2; D is ambiguous. This CDR3 comprises 13 residues. Germline V gives CDR1 MDHEN, CDR2 SYDVKM. Trimming took 3 bases from V and 5 from J, leaving 10 bases between them. The CDR3 bases are TGTGCCAGCAGTTTGCCCCCGTCGTATGGCTACACCTTC. It is translated as CASSLPPSYGYTF.

This clone ranks as medium-sized. The chain couples TRBV4-1 to TRBJ1-2; tentatively, D is TRBD1 (5 bases). V was pared by 4 bases and J by 0 bases, with 9 bases between. The CDR3 length is 14 residues. CDR1 is MGHRA and CDR2 is YSYEKL in the germline V gene. The CDR3 loop reads CASSRPDTNYGYTF. CDR3 nucleotides: TGCGCCAGCAGCCGGCCGGACACTAACTATGGCTACACCTTC.

The J gene is TRBJ1-2, the V gene TRBV5-6; D is possibly TRBD1 (5 bases). The V end was cut by 2 bases, the J end by 6 bases, with 17 bases between. Germline V gives CDR1 SGHDT, CDR2 YYEEEE. This CDR3 is built from 15 residues. This CDR3 reads CASSFRRSVGDGYTF. The CDR3 DNA reads TGTGCCAGCAGCTTCCGACGATCAGTAGGGGATGGCTACACCTTC.

The chain employs TRBV27 and TRBJ1-5; 8 nucleotides match TRBD1. The CDR3 runs to 15 residues. Unmatched junction bases numbered 6, after V lost 4 bases and J lost 4 bases. Germline V gene lookup returns CDR1 MNHEY and CDR2 SMNVEV (reference sequence). CDR3 region: CASSSPDRANQPQHF. CDR3 in DNA: TGTGCCAGCAGTTCCCCGGACAGGGCAAATCAGCCCCAGCATTTT.